The 14 T cell receptor beta chains below all came from one sample that was sequenced in a study of T cells in localized non-small cell lung cancer. Assay: immunoSEQ multiplex PCR; the TCRdb copy retains only in-frame clones and omits some. This table has about 11,000 clones, roughly 90% appearing once. Sequenced material: peripheral blood, taken before any cancer treatment. The origin of the receptors is a male donor at least 60 years old with stage III lung adenocarcinoma.

This chain connects TRBV6-1 to TRBJ1-1, with D possibly TRBD1 on 5 matching bases. CDR3 size: 13 residues. The V end lost 3 bases, the J end lost 9 bases, and 14 bases lay between the germline ends. Germline V gives CDR1 MNHNS, CDR2 SASEGT. DNA for the CDR3: TGTGCCAGCAGTGAGGTAACCGGGACTAAAGCTTTCTTT. Its protein is CASSEVTGTKAFF.

The chain has TRBV5-1 and TRBJ2-7; D uncertain. Germline lookup yields CDR1 SGHRS and CDR2 YFSETQ. Trimming shortened V by 4 bases and J by 5 bases, and 19 bases separated the two germline ends. CDR3 size: 15 residues. The CDR3: CASSPGRKSGNEQYF. As DNA, the CDR3 is TGCGCCAGCAGCCCGGGCCGCAAGTCAGGCAACGAGCAGTACTTC.

The count of this clone is one. This chain connects TRBV28 to TRBJ2-5; no definite D call. The V end was cut by 3 bases, the J end by 4 bases, with 12 bases between. Germline V gene lookup returns CDR1 MDHEN and CDR2 SYDVKM. CDR3 length: 14 residues. The CDR3 loop is CASSLGTTRETQYF. CDR3 bases: TGTGCCAGCAGTTTGGGAACAACCCGAGAGACCCAGTACTTC.

This chain connects TRBV27 to TRBJ2-1, with D possibly being TRBD1 or TRBD2 (5 bases each). V shed 2 bases and J shed 8 bases, with 13 bases lying between them. Germline-derived CDR1 and CDR2 are MNHEY and SMNVEV (reference sequence). There are 14 residues in the CDR3. This CDR3 is CASSLGGRAHEQFF. In DNA form, the CDR3 reads TGTGCCAGCAGTTTAGGGGGACGGGCCCATGAGCAGTTCTTC.

The gene calls are TRBV5-6 and TRBJ2-3, with 11 positions matching TRBD2. The trim removed 2 bases at V and 0 bases at J, leaving 5 bases unmatched. There are 17 residues in the CDR3. Germline lookup yields CDR1 SGHDT and CDR2 YYEEEE. CDR3 DNA: TGTGCCAGCAGCTTACCCGGGACTAGCGGAAGCACAGATACGCAGTATTTT. It is translated as CASSLPGTSGSTDTQYF.

The rearrangement uses TRBV29-1 and TRBJ1-2; D possibly corresponds to TRBD1 (6 bases). Germline-derived CDR1 and CDR2 are SQVTM and ANQGSEA. The CDR3 spans 12 residues. Between the trimmed V and J ends, which lost 0 bases and 8 bases, there was a span of 10 bases. CDR3 DNA: TGCAGCGTTGAAGAGGGGGCTCAAGGCTACACCTTC. As protein: CSVEEGAQGYTF.

DNA of the CDR3: TGTGCCAGCTCACCTCAGAGGGCTGGCAATCAGCCCCAGCATTTT. Its translation: CASSPQRAGNQPQHF. This sequence joins TRBV18 and TRBJ1-5; no clear D. There are 15 residues in the CDR3. V dropped 3 bases and J dropped 2 bases, with 11 bases sitting between them. Germline V lookup: CDR1 KGHSH, CDR2 LQKENI.

The chain carries TRBV18 and TRBJ2-3; no firm D call. The germline CDR1 and CDR2 sequences are KGHSH and LQKENI. The CDR3 covers 12 residues. Trimming removed 2 bases from V and 5 bases from J, with 5 bases in between. CDR3 coding DNA: TGTGCCAGCTCACCAGGGAAAGATACGCAGTATTTT. Translation gives CASSPGKDTQYF.

This chain links TRBV2 with TRBJ2-2; D possibly uses TRBD1 or TRBD2 (6 bases each). The CDR3 covers 15 residues. Germline V CDR1 and CDR2: SNHLY, FYNNEI. The ends were cut back, 6 bases at V and 3 bases at J, with 14 bases in the middle. The CDR3, as DNA: TGTGCCAGCAGCTGGGGGGCGGGCGACACCGGGGAGCTGTTTTTT. This encodes CASSWGAGDTGELFF.

The chain couples TRBV6-5 to TRBJ2-5; a possible D gene is TRBD1 (6 bases). Germline-derived CDR1 and CDR2 are MNHEY and SVGAGI. This CDR3 has 13 amino acids. The V and J ends lost 2 bases and 8 bases respectively, with 12 bases between them. The CDR3 reads CASSYLQGGTQYF. The DNA of the CDR3 is TGTGCCAGCAGTTACCTACAGGGTGGTACCCAGTACTTC.

V and J are TRBV19 and TRBJ2-2, with 8 bases identical to TRBD2. Unmatched junction bases numbered 12, after V lost 7 bases and J lost 2 bases. This CDR3 contains 17 residues. Per the germline V gene, CDR1 is LNHDA and CDR2 is SQIVND (reference sequence). In DNA, the CDR3 is TGTGCCAGTATGGCACCGGGACTAGGGCCTAACACCGGGGAGCTGTTTTTT. It is translated as CASMAPGLGPNTGELFF.

The chain has TRBV6-1 and TRBJ2-2; D unclear. CDR1 is MNHNS and CDR2 is SASEGT in the germline V gene. This CDR3 region has 14 residues. V lost 8 bases and J lost 0, with 10 bases in between. CDR3 sequence: CASSPKPNTGELFF. In nucleotides, the CDR3 is TGTGCCAGCTCTCCAAAACCGAACACCGGGGAGCTGTTTTTT.

This chain joins TRBV19 and TRBJ2-3; 7 bases agree with TRBD1. The CDR3 length is 15 residues. Germline V CDR1 and CDR2: LNHDA, SQIVND (reference sequence). The V gene end was trimmed by 5 bases and the J gene end by 0 bases; junction bases not matched to a gene: 5. Here the CDR3 reads CASSDRDSSTDTQYF. DNA for the CDR3: TGTGCCAGTAGTGACCGGGACAGCAGCACAGATACGCAGTATTTT.

This clone has just one count. This sequence joins TRBV6-1 and TRBJ1-1; D gene ambiguous. Trimming removed 10 bases from V and 0 bases from J, with 18 bases in between. This CDR3 spans 15 amino acids. Germline CDR1 is MNHNS and CDR2 is SASEGT. This CDR3 reads CATIPRVILNTEAFF. As DNA, the CDR3 is TGTGCCACCATACCCCGAGTAATCCTGAACACTGAAGCTTTCTTT.